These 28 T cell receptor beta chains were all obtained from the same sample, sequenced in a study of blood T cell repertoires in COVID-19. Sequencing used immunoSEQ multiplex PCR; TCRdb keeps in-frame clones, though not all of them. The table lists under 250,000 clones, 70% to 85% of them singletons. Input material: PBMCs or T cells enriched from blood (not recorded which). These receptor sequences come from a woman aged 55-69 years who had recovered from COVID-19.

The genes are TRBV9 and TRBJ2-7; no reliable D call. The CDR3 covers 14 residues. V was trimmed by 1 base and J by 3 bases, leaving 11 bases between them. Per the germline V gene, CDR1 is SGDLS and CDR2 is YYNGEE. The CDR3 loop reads CASSVRGSSYEQYF. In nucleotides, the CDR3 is TGTGCCAGCAGCGTAAGAGGCTCTAGCTACGAGCAGTACTTC.

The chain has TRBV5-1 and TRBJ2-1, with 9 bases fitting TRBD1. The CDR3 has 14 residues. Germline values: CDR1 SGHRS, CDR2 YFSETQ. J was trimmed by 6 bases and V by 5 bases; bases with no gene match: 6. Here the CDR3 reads CASRWTGVFNEQFF. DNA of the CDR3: TGCGCCAGCAGATGGACAGGGGTTTTCAATGAGCAGTTCTTC.

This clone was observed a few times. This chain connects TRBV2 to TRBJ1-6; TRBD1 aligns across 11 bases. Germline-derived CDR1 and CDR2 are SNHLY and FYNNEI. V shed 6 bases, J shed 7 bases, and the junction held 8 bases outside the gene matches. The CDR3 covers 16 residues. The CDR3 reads CASRNPGQGENSPLHF. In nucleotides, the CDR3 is TGTGCCAGCAGAAACCCGGGACAGGGGGAAAATTCACCCCTCCACTTT. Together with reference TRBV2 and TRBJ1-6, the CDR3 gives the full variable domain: EPEVTQTPSHQVTQMGQEVILRCVPISNHLYFYWYRQILGQKVEFLVSFYNNEISEKSEIFDDQFSVERPDGSNFTLKIRSTKLEDSAMYFCASRNPGQGENSPLHFGNGTRLTVT.

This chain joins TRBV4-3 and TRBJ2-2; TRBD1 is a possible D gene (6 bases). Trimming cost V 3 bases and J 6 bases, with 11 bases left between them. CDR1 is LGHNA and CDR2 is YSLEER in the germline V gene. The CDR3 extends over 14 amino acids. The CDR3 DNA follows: TGCGCCAGCAGCCATCAACAGGGAGCCGGGGAGCTGTTTTTT. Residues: CASSHQQGAGELFF.

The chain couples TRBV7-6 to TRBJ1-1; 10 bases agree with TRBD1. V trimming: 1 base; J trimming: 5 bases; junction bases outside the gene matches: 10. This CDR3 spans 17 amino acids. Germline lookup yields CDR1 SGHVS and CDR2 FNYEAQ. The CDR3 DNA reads TGTGCCAGCAGCTTAGGGGGGGACAGGGGTGTAATAACTGAAGCTTTCTTT. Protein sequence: CASSLGGDRGVITEAFF.

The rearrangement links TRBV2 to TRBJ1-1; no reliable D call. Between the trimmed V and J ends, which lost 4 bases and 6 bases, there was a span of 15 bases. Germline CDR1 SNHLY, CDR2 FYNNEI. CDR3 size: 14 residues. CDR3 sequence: CASSVSGSVSEAFF. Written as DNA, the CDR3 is TGTGCCAGCAGTGTATCGGGGAGCGTCTCTGAAGCTTTCTTT.

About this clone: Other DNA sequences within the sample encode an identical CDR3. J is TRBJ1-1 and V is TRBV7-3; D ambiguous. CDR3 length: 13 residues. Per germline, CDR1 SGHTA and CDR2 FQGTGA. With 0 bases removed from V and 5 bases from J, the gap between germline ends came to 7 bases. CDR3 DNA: TGTGCCAGCAGCTTAACGCCCCGGACTGAAGCTTTCTTT. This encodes CASSLTPRTEAFF. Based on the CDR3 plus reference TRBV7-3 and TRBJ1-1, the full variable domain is GAGVSQTPSNKVTEKGKYVELRCDPISGHTALYWYRQSLGQGPEFLIYFQGTGAADDSGLPNDRFFAVRPEGSVSTLKIQRTERGDSAVYLCASSLTPRTEAFFGQGTRLTVV.

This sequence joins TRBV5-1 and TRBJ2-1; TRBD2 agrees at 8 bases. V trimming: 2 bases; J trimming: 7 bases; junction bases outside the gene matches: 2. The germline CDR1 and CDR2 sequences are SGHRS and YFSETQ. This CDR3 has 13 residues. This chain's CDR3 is CASSLAGVNEQFF. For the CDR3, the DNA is TGCGCCAGCAGCTTAGCGGGAGTTAATGAGCAGTTCTTC.

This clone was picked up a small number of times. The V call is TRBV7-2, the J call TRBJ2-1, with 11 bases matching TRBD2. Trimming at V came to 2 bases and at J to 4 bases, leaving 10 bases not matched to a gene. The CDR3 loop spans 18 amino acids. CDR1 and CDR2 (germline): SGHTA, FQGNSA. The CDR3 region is CASSLRFSGGARYNEQFF. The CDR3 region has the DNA TGTGCCAGCAGCTTAAGGTTTAGCGGGGGGGCCAGGTACAATGAGCAGTTCTTC.

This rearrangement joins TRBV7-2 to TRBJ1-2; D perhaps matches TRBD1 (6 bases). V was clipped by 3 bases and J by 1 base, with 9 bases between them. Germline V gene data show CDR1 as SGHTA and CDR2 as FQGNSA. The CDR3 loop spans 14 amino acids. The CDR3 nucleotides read TGTGCCAGCAGCTTTAACAGGGATAACTATGGCTACACCTTC. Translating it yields CASSFNRDNYGYTF.

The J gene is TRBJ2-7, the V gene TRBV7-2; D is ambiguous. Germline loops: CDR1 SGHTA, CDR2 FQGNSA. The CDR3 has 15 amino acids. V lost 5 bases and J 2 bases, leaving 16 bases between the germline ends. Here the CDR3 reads CASSPERRVTYEQYF. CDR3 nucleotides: TGTGCCAGCAGCCCAGAACGGAGAGTTACCTACGAGCAGTACTTC.

CDR3 sequence reads: CASSLGIKRTASNYGYTF. The CDR3 DNA is TGTGCCAGCAGCTTAGGGATCAAGAGGACAGCCTCTAACTATGGCTACACCTTC. The chain is built from TRBV7-9 and TRBJ1-2; weak D call: TRBD1 (6 bases). V was pared by 1 base and J by 0 bases, with 18 bases between. The CDR3 consists of 18 residues. Germline values: CDR1 SEHNR, CDR2 FQNEAQ (reference sequence).

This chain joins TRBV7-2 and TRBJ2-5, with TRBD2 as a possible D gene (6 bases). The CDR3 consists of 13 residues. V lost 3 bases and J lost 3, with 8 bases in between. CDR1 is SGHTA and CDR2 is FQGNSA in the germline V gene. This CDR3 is CASSLGGEETQYF. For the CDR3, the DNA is TGTGCCAGCAGCTTGGGCGGGGAAGAGACCCAGTACTTC.

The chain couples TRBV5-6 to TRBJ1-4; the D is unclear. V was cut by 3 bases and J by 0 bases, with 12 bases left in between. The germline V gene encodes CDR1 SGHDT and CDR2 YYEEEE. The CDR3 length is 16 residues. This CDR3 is CASSSKTAATNEKLFF. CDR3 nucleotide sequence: TGTGCCAGCAGCTCCAAAACAGCTGCAACTAATGAAAAACTGTTTTTT.

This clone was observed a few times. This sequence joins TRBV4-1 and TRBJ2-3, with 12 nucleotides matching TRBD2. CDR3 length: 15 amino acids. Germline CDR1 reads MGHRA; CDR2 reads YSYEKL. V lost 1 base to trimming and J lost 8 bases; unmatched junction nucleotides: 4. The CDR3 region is CASSQASGGGVTQYF. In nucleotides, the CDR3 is TGCGCCAGCAGCCAAGCTAGCGGGGGGGGAGTTACGCAGTATTTT.

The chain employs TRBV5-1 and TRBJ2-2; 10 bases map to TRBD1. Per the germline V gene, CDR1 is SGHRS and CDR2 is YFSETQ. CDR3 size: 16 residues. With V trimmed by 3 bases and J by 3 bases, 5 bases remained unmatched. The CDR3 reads CASSSLTGGDTGELFF. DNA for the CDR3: TGCGCCAGCAGCTCGCTGACAGGGGGCGACACCGGGGAGCTGTTTTTT.

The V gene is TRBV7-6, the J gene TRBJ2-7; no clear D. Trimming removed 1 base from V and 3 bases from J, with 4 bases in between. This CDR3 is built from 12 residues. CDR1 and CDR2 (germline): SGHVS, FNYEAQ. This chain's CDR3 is CASSLVGYEQYF. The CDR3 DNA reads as TGTGCCAGCAGCTTAGTCGGCTACGAGCAGTACTTC. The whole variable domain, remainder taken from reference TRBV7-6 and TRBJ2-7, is GAGVSQSPRYKVTKRGQDVALRCDPISGHVSLYWYRQALGQGPEFLTYFNYEAQQDKSGLPNDRFSAERPEGSISTLTIQRTEQRDSAMYRCASSLVGYEQYFGPGTRLTVT.

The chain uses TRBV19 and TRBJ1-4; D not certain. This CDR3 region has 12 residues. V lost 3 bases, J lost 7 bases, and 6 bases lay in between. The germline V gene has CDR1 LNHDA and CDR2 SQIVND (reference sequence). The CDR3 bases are TGTGCCAGTAGTATGAGGCGTGAAAAACTGTTTTTT. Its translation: CASSMRREKLFF.

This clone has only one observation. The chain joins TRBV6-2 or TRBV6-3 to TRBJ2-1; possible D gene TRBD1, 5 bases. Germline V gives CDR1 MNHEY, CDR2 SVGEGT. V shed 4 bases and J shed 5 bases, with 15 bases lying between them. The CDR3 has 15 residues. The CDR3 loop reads CASSLDPRVNNEQFF. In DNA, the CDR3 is TGTGCCAGCAGTTTGGACCCCAGGGTCAACAATGAGCAGTTCTTC.

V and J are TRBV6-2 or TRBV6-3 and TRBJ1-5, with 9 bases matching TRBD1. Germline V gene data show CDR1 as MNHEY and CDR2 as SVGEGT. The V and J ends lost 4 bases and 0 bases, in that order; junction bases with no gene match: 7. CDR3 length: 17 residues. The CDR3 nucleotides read TGTGCCAGCAGTTTCACAGGGGGCGGGAATAGCAATCAGCCCCAGCATTTT. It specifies CASSFTGGGNSNQPQHF.

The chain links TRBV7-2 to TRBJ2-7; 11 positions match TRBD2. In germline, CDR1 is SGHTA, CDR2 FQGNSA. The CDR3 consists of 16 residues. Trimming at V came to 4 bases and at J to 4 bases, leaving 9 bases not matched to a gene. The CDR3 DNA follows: TGTGCCAGCAGCTCTAGGGTCGGGACTAGCGGTTACGAGCAGTACTTC. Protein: CASSSRVGTSGYEQYF.

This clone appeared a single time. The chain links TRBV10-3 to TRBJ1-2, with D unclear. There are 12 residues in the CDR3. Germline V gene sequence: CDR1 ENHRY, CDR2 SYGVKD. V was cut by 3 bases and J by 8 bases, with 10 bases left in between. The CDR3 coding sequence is TGTGCCATCAGTGAAAATGTCAGGGGCTACACCTTC. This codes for CAISENVRGYTF.

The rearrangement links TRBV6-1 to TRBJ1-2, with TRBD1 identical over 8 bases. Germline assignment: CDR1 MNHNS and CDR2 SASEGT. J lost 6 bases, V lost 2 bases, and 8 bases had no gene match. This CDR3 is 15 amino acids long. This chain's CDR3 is CASSETQGAYDGYTF. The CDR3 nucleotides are TGTGCCAGCAGTGAAACCCAGGGGGCCTATGATGGCTACACCTTC.

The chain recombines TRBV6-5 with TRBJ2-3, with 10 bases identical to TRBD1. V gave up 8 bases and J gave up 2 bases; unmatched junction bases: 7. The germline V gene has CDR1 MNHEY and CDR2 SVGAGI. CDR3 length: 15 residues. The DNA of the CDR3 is TGTGCCAGCGGGGACAGGGGTCGGAACACAGATACGCAGTATTTT. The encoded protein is CASGDRGRNTDTQYF.

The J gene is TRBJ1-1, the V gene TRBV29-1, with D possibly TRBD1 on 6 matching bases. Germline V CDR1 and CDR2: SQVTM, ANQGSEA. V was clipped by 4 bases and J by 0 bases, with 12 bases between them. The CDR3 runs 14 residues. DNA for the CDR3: TGCAGCGTTGTAACAGGGCGCTTGAACACTGAAGCTTTCTTT. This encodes CSVVTGRLNTEAFF.

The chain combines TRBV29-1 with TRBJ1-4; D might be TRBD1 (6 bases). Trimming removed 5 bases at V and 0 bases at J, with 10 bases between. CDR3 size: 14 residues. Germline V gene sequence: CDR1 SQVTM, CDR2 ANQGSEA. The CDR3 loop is CSVRQDPTNEKLFF. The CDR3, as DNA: TGCAGCGTTAGACAGGACCCAACTAATGAAAAACTGTTTTTT.

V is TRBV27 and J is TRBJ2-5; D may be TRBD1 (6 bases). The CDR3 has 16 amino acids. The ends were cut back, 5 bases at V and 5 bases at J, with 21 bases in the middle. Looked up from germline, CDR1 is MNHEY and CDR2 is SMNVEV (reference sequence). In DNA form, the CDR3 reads TGTGCCAGCAGTCCTCGGCACAGGGAAGGGTTGGAGACCCAGTACTTC. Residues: CASSPRHREGLETQYF.

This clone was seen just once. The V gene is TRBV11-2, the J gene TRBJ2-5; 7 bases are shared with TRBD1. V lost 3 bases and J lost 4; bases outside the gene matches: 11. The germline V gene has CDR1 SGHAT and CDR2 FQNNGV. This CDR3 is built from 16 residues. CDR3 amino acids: CASSFRDSPGGETQYF. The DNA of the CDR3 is TGTGCCAGCAGCTTCCGGGACAGCCCTGGTGGAGAGACCCAGTACTTC.